This is a list of T cell receptor beta chains from one sample in a study of radiotherapy plus CTLA-4 blockade in lung cancer. Profiled with immunoSEQ multiplex PCR; TCRdb holds only in-frame clones, not every one. The sample carries about 95,000 clones, about 81% recorded once. The sample in question was peripheral blood, obtained from a patient treated with radiotherapy plus ipilimumab. These receptors all come from a human donor with non-small cell lung cancer who had a partial response to radiotherapy plus ipilimumab. Both conserved end residues are part of each CDR3. A D gene is named only where the DNA matches it firmly. Only part of the rows carry a size: once, few, many, or a class if the clone is expanded.

J	size	V	D	length	CDR3	DNA
TRBJ1-1	few	TRBV29-1	.	12	CSVSIGATEAFF	TGCAGCGTTTCGATTGGGGCCACTGAAGCTTTCTTT
TRBJ2-7	.	TRBV6-1	.	13	CASSGERGHEQYF	TGTGCCAGCAGTGGGGAAAGGGGCCACGAGCAGTACTTC
TRBJ2-7	few	TRBV11-2	.	13	CASSLGQIYEQYF	TGTGCCAGCAGCTTAGGGCAGATCTACGAGCAGTACTTC
TRBJ2-2	.	TRBV7-6	.	15	CASRGSGLFTGELFF	TGTGCCAGCCGGGGTAGCGGACTTTTCACCGGGGAGCTGTTTTTT
TRBJ2-1	.	TRBV7-9	.	13	CASRPSERDKLFF	TGTGCCAGCCGCCCTAGTGAACGGGACAAATTGTTCTTC
TRBJ2-1	.	TRBV29-1	TRBD2	14	CSVTGTSDYNEQFF	TGCAGCGTCACCGGGACTAGCGACTACAATGAGCAGTTCTTC
TRBJ1-1	.	TRBV4-1	.	13	CASSQDRGTEAFF	TGCGCCAGCAGCCAAGATAGGGGGACTGAAGCTTTCTTT
TRBJ2-3	.	TRBV18	.	14	CASSPLEWRDTQYF	TGTGCCAGCTCACCCTTAGAATGGAGAGATACGCAGTATTTT
TRBJ2-3	.	TRBV11-2	.	17	CASSTAPRGAGLDTQYF	TGTGCCAGCAGCACCGCCCCTCGGGGGGCTGGGTTAGATACGCAGTATTTT
TRBJ2-2	.	TRBV11-3	TRBD1	16	CASSEGGQGVTGELFF	TGTGCCAGCAGCGAAGGGGGACAGGGGGTGACCGGGGAGCTGTTTTTT
TRBJ2-3	few	TRBV18	TRBD2	14	CASSQGRGADTQYF	TGTGCCAGCTCACAGGGGAGGGGAGCAGATACGCAGTATTTT
TRBJ2-5	.	TRBV7-9	.	12	CASSFSGETQYF	TGTGCCAGCAGCTTCAGTGGAGAGACCCAGTACTTC
TRBJ2-1	.	TRBV28	.	15	CASSLQGLSYNEQFF	TGTGCCAGCAGTCTTCAGGGACTGTCATACAATGAGCAGTTCTTC
TRBJ2-5	.	TRBV28	TRBD1	16	CASGRDRGLGGETQYF	TGTGCCAGCGGCCGGGACAGGGGGCTTGGTGGAGAGACCCAGTACTTC
TRBJ2-1	.	TRBV5-1	TRBD2	15	CASSLALAGGNEQFF	TGCGCCAGCAGCTTGGCCCTGGCGGGGGGCAATGAGCAGTTCTTC
TRBJ2-1	.	TRBV11-1	.	16	CASSLAKGGWDNEQFF	TGTGCCAGCAGCTTAGCGAAAGGAGGGTGGGACAATGAGCAGTTCTTC
TRBJ2-5	.	TRBV27	.	13	CASRRGFAKTQYF	TGTGCCTCGAGGCGGGGTTTTGCGAAGACCCAGTACTTC
TRBJ1-1	.	TRBV15	.	14	CATSSPGGHTEAFF	TGTGCCACCAGCAGCCCCGGGGGGCACACTGAAGCTTTCTTT
TRBJ2-3	.	TRBV7-3	.	13	CASSGETTDTQYF	TGTGCCAGCAGCGGGGAGACCACAGATACGCAGTATTTT
TRBJ2-1	.	TRBV5-1	TRBD1	14	CASLTNPGGEEQFF	TGCGCCAGCTTGACAAATCCAGGGGGAGAGGAGCAGTTCTTC
TRBJ2-7	.	TRBV2	TRBD2	15	CASMRLAASSYEQYF	TGTGCCAGCATGCGACTAGCGGCCAGCTCCTACGAGCAGTACTTC
TRBJ1-2	few	TRBV29-1	TRBD1	14	CSVAGTGGLDGYTF	TGCAGCGTCGCAGGGACAGGGGGCTTGGATGGCTACACCTTC
TRBJ2-7	.	TRBV5-1	.	14	CASRSEGFLYEQYF	TGCGCCAGCAGATCCGAGGGTTTCCTCTACGAGCAGTACTTC
TRBJ2-5	.	TRBV10-3	TRBD1	15	CAISEGRGQEETQYF	TGTGCCATCAGTGAAGGAAGGGGGCAGGAGGAGACCCAGTACTTC
TRBJ2-4	.	TRBV5-1	TRBD2	15	CASMKVIGGENIQYF	TGCGCCAGCATGAAGGTTATTGGGGGGGAAAACATTCAGTACTTC
TRBJ1-2	.	TRBV7-9	.	15	CASSSWDIALGGYTF	TGTGCCAGCAGCTCCTGGGACATCGCCCTTGGTGGCTACACCTTC
TRBJ2-7	once	TRBV19	.	13	CASSDSSMHEQYF	TGTGCCAGTTCGGACTCTAGCATGCACGAGCAGTACTTC
TRBJ2-3	.	TRBV13	.	15	CASSLGPSVTNTQYF	TGTGCCAGCAGCTTAGGACCTAGTGTCACAAATACGCAGTATTTT
TRBJ1-4	.	TRBV30	.	14	CASESGGVGEKLFF	TGTGCTTCGGAGTCCGGCGGGGTGGGTGAAAAACTGTTTTTT
TRBJ1-4	once	TRBV9	.	10	CASGDEKLFF	TGTGCCAGCGGAGACGAAAAACTGTTTTTT
TRBJ2-3	.	TRBV30	TRBD2	14	CAWSVGTSYDTQYF	TGTGCCTGGAGTGTCGGGACTAGCTATGATACGCAGTATTTT
TRBJ1-5	.	TRBV5-1	.	15	CASSSSPGSNQPQHF	TGCGCCAGCAGCTCCTCCCCGGGTTCCAATCAGCCCCAGCATTTT
TRBJ2-2	.	TRBV6-6	.	13	CASRLDRTGELFF	TGTGCCAGCAGACTAGACAGGACCGGGGAGCTGTTTTTT
TRBJ2-1	few	TRBV28	.	15	CASSFLGELYNEQFF	TGTGCCAGCAGTTTTTTGGGAGAACTCTACAATGAGCAGTTCTTC
TRBJ2-6	.	TRBV5-1	.	16	CASSEGHGSGANVLTF	TGCGCCAGCAGCGAGGGACACGGCTCTGGGGCCAACGTCCTGACTTTC
TRBJ2-1	.	TRBV6-5	.	12	CASGTLYNEQFF	TGTGCCAGCGGGACTCTCTACAATGAGCAGTTCTTC
TRBJ2-2	.	TRBV18	TRBD2	15	CASSRTSGDTGELFF	TGTGCCAGCTCACGGACTAGCGGGGACACCGGGGAGCTGTTTTTT
TRBJ2-7	.	TRBV13	TRBD1	17	CASSTRSGTGISREQYF	TGTGCCAGCAGCACTAGATCCGGGACAGGGATCTCTCGAGAGCAGTACTTC
TRBJ2-2	once	TRBV19	TRBD2	15	CASSMGGTNTGELFF	TGTGCCAGTAGTATGGGGGGGACGAACACCGGGGAGCTGTTTTTT
TRBJ1-1	.	TRBV5-1	TRBD1	14	CASSVDRVNTEAFF	TGCGCCAGCAGCGTCGACAGGGTGAACACTGAAGCTTTCTTT
TRBJ2-7	.	TRBV19	TRBD1	16	CASSNLQGSKAYEQYF	TGTGCCAGTAGTAACTTACAGGGGAGTAAGGCCTACGAGCAGTACTTC
TRBJ2-7	.	TRBV5-1	TRBD2	16	CASSLDGGAGAYEQYF	TGCGCCAGCAGCTTGGATGGCGGGGCGGGAGCCTACGAGCAGTACTTC
TRBJ2-7	.	TRBV15	TRBD1	15	CATSSGETGGNEQYF	TGTGCCACCAGCAGCGGGGAGACAGGGGGTAACGAGCAGTACTTC
TRBJ2-1	.	TRBV7-9	TRBD2	18	CASSLVGLAGGAYNEQFF	TGTGCCAGCAGCTTAGTGGGACTAGCGGGAGGGGCGTACAATGAGCAGTTCTTC
TRBJ1-2	few	TRBV5-6	TRBD1	14	CASSLGQGIEGYTF	TGTGCCAGCAGCTTGGGACAGGGCATCGAAGGCTACACCTTC
TRBJ1-5	.	TRBV28	TRBD1	13	CATFPGQGGTQHF	TGTGCCACCTTCCCGGGACAGGGAGGAACCCAGCATTTT
TRBJ1-1	once	TRBV6-6	TRBD1	13	CASSSTGGTEAFF	TGTGCCAGCAGTTCCACAGGGGGCACTGAAGCTTTCTTT
TRBJ2-7	once	TRBV5-3	TRBD1	15	CARSPGTGSSYEQYF	TGTGCCAGAAGCCCTGGGACAGGGTCTTCCTACGAGCAGTACTTC
TRBJ2-3	.	TRBV7-8	TRBD2	14	CASSLGSAGDTQYF	TGTGCCAGCAGCTTGGGCTCAGCGGGGGATACGCAGTATTTT
TRBJ2-1	few	TRBV11-3	.	12	CASSARLDEQFF	TGTGCCAGCAGCGCCCGACTAGATGAGCAGTTCTTC
TRBJ2-5	.	TRBV5-4	TRBD2	17	CASSSGGSGNLGETQYF	TGTGCCAGCAGCTCGGGGGGTAGCGGGAACCTCGGGGAGACCCAGTACTTC
TRBJ2-7	.	TRBV9	.	14	CASSVDEVLYEQYF	TGTGCCAGCAGCGTAGACGAGGTTCTCTACGAGCAGTACTTC
TRBJ1-1	.	TRBV5-1	TRBD1	15	CASMGTGSQNTEAFF	TGCGCCAGCATGGGGACAGGGTCACAGAACACTGAAGCTTTCTTT
TRBJ2-7	few	TRBV5-6	.	12	CASSLGAYEQYF	TGTGCCAGCAGCTTGGGAGCTTACGAGCAGTACTTC
TRBJ1-2	.	TRBV5-1	.	14	CASSLPEQVYGYTF	TGCGCCAGCAGCTTGCCGGAACAGGTTTATGGCTACACCTTC
TRBJ2-7	once	TRBV2	.	13	CASSVQASYEQYF	TGTGCCAGCAGTGTCCAGGCCTCCTACGAGCAGTACTTC
TRBJ2-5	.	TRBV29-1	TRBD1	14	CSVAIGQGGETQYF	TGCAGCGTTGCGATTGGACAGGGTGGAGAGACCCAGTACTTC
TRBJ1-5	.	TRBV6-1	TRBD1	17	CASSERVRTGDYQPQHF	TGTGCCAGCAGTGAAAGGGTTAGGACAGGGGACTATCAGCCCCAGCATTTT
TRBJ2-3	.	TRBV6-6	.	13	CASTPREGGTQYF	TGTGCCAGCACCCCACGGGAAGGCGGTACGCAGTATTTT